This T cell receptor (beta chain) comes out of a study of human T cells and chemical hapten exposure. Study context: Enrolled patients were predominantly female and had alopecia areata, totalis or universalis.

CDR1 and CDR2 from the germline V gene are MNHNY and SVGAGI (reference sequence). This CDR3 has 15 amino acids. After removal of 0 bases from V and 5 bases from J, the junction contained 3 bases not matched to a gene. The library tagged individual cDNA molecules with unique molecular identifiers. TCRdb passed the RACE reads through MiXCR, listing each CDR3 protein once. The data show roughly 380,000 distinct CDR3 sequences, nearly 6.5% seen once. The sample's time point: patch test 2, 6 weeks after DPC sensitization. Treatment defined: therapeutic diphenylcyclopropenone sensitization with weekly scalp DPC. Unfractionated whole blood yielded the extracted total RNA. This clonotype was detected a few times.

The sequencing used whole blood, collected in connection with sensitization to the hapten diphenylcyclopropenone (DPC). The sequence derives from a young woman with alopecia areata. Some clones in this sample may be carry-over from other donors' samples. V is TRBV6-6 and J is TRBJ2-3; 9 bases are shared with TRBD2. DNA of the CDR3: TGTGCCAGCAGTTACTCATCTAGCGGGGTAGATACGCAGTATTTT. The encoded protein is CASSYSSSGVDTQYF.